The entry that follows covers one TCR beta chain sequence. Its cognate antigen has yet to be identified. Base qualities are not at hand, and no much larger clone is one base apart. Library creation used the immunoSEQ multiplex PCR assay. TCRdb took over this immuneACCESS table, retaining in-frame rearrangements with V and J assigned. Such tables are incomplete; in checked studies, under half of the missing clones stem from an unresolved V gene, and the remainder is unexplained. The sample includes 40,000 or so clones, with 94% observed a single time. The ten largest account for 7.5% to 9.5% of the sample. This specimen comes from a study of T cell changes during pregnancy in multiple sclerosis (dated by TCRdb to the late 2010s). Regarding the complete study: The study examined how the T cell repertoire changed over the course of pregnancy in women with multiple sclerosis.

Relative to germline, V is 7 bases shorter and J is 12 bases shorter, with 16 bases between their ends. Per the germline V gene (reference sequence), PRHDT is the CDR1 and FYEKMQ is the CDR2. The CDR3, from cysteine to phenylalanine, totals 12 residues. Just the 36-base CDR3 DNA is kept, in frame starting at base 1. The sequence is built from TRBV13 and TRBJ2-1, with TRBD1 tentatively as D gene (5 bases match). The TCR originated in a female donor with multiple sclerosis, enrolled in a pregnancy study. The material was CD8+ T cells from peripheral blood mononuclear cells, obtained in the third trimester of pregnancy. The CDR3 region: CASTSGAQGQFF. The nucleotide sequence reads TGTGCCAGCACCTCCGGAGCCCAGGGGCAGTTCTTC.